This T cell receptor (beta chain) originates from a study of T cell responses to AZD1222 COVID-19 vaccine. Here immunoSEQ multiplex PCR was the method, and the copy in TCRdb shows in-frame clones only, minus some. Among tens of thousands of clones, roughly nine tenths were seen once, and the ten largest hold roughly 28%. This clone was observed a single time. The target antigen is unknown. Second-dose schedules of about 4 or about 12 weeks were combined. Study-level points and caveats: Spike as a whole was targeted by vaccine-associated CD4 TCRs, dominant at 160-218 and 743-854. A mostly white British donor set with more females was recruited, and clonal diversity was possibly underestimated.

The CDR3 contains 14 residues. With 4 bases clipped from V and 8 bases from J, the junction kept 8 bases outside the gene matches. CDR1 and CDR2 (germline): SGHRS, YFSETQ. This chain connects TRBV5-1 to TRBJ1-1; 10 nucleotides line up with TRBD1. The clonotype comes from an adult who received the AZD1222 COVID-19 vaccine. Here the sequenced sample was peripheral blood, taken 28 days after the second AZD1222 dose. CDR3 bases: TGCGCCAGCAGCCCCATGGGGGGACAGGGGGAAGCTTTCTTT. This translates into CASSPMGGQGEAFF.